This T cell receptor beta chain was obtained from a study of shared clonotypes between healthy human individuals. Study in general: Per donor, three plates held CD4 naive cells, three held CD4 memory, two held CD8 naive and one held CD8 memory. Findings and limits, study-wide: Memory subsets generally showed lower estimated richness than naive subsets.

V lost 0 bases and J lost 5, with 14 bases in between. The CDR3 has 16 residues. Per the germline V gene, CDR1 is SGHRS and CDR2 is YFSETQ. Sequencing was performed with immunoSEQ multiplex PCR; in TCRdb, only in-frame clones are kept and a portion is missing. The sample has roughly 2,500,000 clones; 90% to 95% are singletons. To note about this clone: Its cognate antigen is unknown.

The V call is TRBV5-1, the J call TRBJ2-2; D tentatively fits TRBD1 or TRBD2 (6 bases each). The TCR sequence derives from a man in his late teens or twenties in good health. Some clones in this sample may be carry-over from other donors' samples. Sequenced input: naive CD4+ T cells from PBMCs. As to subset: CD45RA+ positively selected. The CDR3 loop is CASSLGPEGGTGELFF. DNA for the CDR3: TGCGCCAGCAGCTTGGGTCCTGAAGGGGGGACCGGGGAGCTGTTTTTT. The complete variable domain, with remaining parts taken from reference TRBV5-1 and TRBJ2-2, reads KAGVTQTPRYLIKTRGQQVTLSCSPISGHRSVSWYQQTPGQGLQFLFEYFSETQRNKGNFPGRFSGRQFSNSRSEMNVSTLELGDSALYLCASSLGPEGGTGELFFGEGSRLTVL.